The rows below give T cell receptor beta chains drawn from one sample of a study of T cells in tuberculosis. Sequencing was performed with immunoSEQ multiplex PCR; in TCRdb, only in-frame clones are kept and a portion is missing. Among roughly 30,000 clones listed, approximately 89% were seen once. The sample taken for sequencing was PBMCs. The source of these receptors is a donor aged 10 to 29 with latent tuberculosis or without tuberculosis infection. Both conserved end residues are part of each CDR3. The D gene is left open where the match is weak. Size values are once, few and many counts, or a class for expanded clones, and some rows have none.

v_call: TRBV15; d_call: NA; j_call: TRBJ2-1; cdr3_length: 12; clone_size: NA; cdr3_aa: CATSPAGNEQFF; cdr3_nt: TGTGCCACCAGTCCCGCGGGGAATGAGCAGTTCTTC
v_call: TRBV18; d_call: NA; j_call: TRBJ2-1; cdr3_length: 16; clone_size: NA; cdr3_aa: CASSPPTPGLLNEQFF; cdr3_nt: TGTGCCAGCTCACCACCGACGCCGGGACTTCTTAATGAGCAGTTCTTC
v_call: TRBV12-1; d_call: NA; j_call: TRBJ1-4; cdr3_length: 15; clone_size: once; cdr3_aa: CASSGKTGEYEKLFF; cdr3_nt: TGTGCCAGCAGCGGAAAGACAGGGGAATACGAAAAACTGTTTTTT
v_call: TRBV7-6; d_call: NA; j_call: TRBJ2-7; cdr3_length: 16; clone_size: NA; cdr3_aa: CASSMAFSGPRYEQYF; cdr3_nt: TGTGCCAGCAGCATGGCCTTCTCAGGGCCTCGCTACGAGCAGTACTTC
v_call: TRBV19; d_call: NA; j_call: TRBJ2-7; cdr3_length: 14; clone_size: NA; cdr3_aa: CASSARGWNYEQYF; cdr3_nt: TGTGCCAGTAGTGCTCGGGGTTGGAACTACGAGCAGTACTTC
v_call: TRBV7-2; d_call: TRBD2; j_call: TRBJ2-1; cdr3_length: 15; clone_size: NA; cdr3_aa: CASSSRLAGYNEQFF; cdr3_nt: TGTGCCAGCAGTTCTCGACTAGCGGGGTACAATGAGCAGTTCTTC
v_call: TRBV13; d_call: NA; j_call: TRBJ1-4; cdr3_length: 15; clone_size: NA; cdr3_aa: CASSGRDKQDEKLFF; cdr3_nt: TGTGCCAGCAGCGGTAGGGACAAACAAGATGAAAAACTGTTTTTT
v_call: TRBV7-8; d_call: NA; j_call: TRBJ1-2; cdr3_length: 12; clone_size: NA; cdr3_aa: CASSSRLYSYTF; cdr3_nt: TGTGCCAGCAGCTCCCGGTTGTATAGCTACACCTTC
v_call: TRBV18; d_call: TRBD1; j_call: TRBJ2-7; cdr3_length: 17; clone_size: NA; cdr3_aa: CASSPLGQGVPGSEQYF; cdr3_nt: TGTGCCAGCTCACCCCTTGGACAGGGGGTGCCGGGGTCCGAGCAGTACTTC
v_call: TRBV30; d_call: NA; j_call: TRBJ2-5; cdr3_length: 13; clone_size: NA; cdr3_aa: CAWDPQGGETQYF; cdr3_nt: TGTGCCTGGGATCCTCAGGGTGGAGAGACCCAGTACTTC
v_call: TRBV16; d_call: NA; j_call: TRBJ1-2; cdr3_length: 15; clone_size: few; cdr3_aa: CASSQSSWGSGGYTF; cdr3_nt: TGTGCCAGCAGCCAATCGTCTTGGGGCTCGGGCGGCTACACCTTC
v_call: TRBV7-8; d_call: NA; j_call: TRBJ2-1; cdr3_length: 15; clone_size: NA; cdr3_aa: CASRTPGQSYNEQFF; cdr3_nt: TGTGCCAGCAGGACACCGGGACAATCCTACAATGAGCAGTTCTTC
v_call: TRBV30; d_call: NA; j_call: TRBJ1-5; cdr3_length: 15; clone_size: NA; cdr3_aa: CAWKAFDSTNQPQHF; cdr3_nt: TGTGCCTGGAAAGCTTTCGACAGCACCAATCAGCCCCAGCATTTT
v_call: TRBV5-6; d_call: TRBD2; j_call: TRBJ2-7; cdr3_length: 14; clone_size: NA; cdr3_aa: CASRGGTLAYEQYF; cdr3_nt: TGTGCCAGCCGGGGGGGGACCCTCGCCTACGAGCAGTACTTC
v_call: TRBV5-1; d_call: NA; j_call: TRBJ2-1; cdr3_length: 13; clone_size: NA; cdr3_aa: CASSLVLNNEQFF; cdr3_nt: TGCGCCAGCAGCTTGGTACTGAACAATGAGCAGTTCTTC
v_call: TRBV27; d_call: NA; j_call: TRBJ1-1; cdr3_length: 16; clone_size: NA; cdr3_aa: CASQEGGASLNTEAFF; cdr3_nt: TGTGCCAGCCAAGAGGGAGGTGCAAGTCTGAACACTGAAGCTTTCTTT
v_call: TRBV11-2; d_call: TRBD2; j_call: TRBJ2-7; cdr3_length: 17; clone_size: NA; cdr3_aa: CASSSGTSGRNPHEQYF; cdr3_nt: TGTGCCAGCAGCTCCGGGACTAGCGGGAGAAATCCCCACGAGCAGTACTTC
v_call: TRBV2; d_call: TRBD2; j_call: TRBJ2-1; cdr3_length: 15; clone_size: NA; cdr3_aa: CASIEGSGTYNEQFF; cdr3_nt: TGTGCCAGCATCGAGGGGAGCGGGACCTACAATGAGCAGTTCTTC
v_call: TRBV7-9; d_call: TRBD2; j_call: TRBJ2-3; cdr3_length: 16; clone_size: NA; cdr3_aa: CASSWLVSGGTDTQYF; cdr3_nt: TGTGCCAGCAGCTGGCTGGTGAGCGGGGGCACAGATACGCAGTATTTT
v_call: TRBV4-1; d_call: TRBD1; j_call: TRBJ1-3; cdr3_length: 16; clone_size: NA; cdr3_aa: CASSQDRTGGWDTIYF; cdr3_nt: TGCGCCAGCAGCCAAGATCGGACAGGGGGCTGGGACACCATATATTTT
v_call: TRBV10-3; d_call: NA; j_call: TRBJ1-3; cdr3_length: 17; clone_size: few; cdr3_aa: CAISESRTPISGNTIYF; cdr3_nt: TGTGCCATCAGTGAGTCGCGGACTCCTATCTCTGGAAACACCATATATTTT
v_call: TRBV15; d_call: TRBD1; j_call: TRBJ2-4; cdr3_length: 19; clone_size: NA; cdr3_aa: CATSRELGLGQAAKNIQYF; cdr3_nt: TGTGCCACCAGCAGAGAATTAGGCCTCGGACAGGCGGCCAAAAACATTCAGTACTTC
v_call: TRBV7-2; d_call: NA; j_call: TRBJ2-5; cdr3_length: 17; clone_size: NA; cdr3_aa: CASSSQVGGTVQETQYF; cdr3_nt: TGTGCCAGCAGCTCCCAGGTTGGGGGGACAGTTCAAGAGACCCAGTACTTC
v_call: TRBV28; d_call: NA; j_call: TRBJ2-7; cdr3_length: 14; clone_size: NA; cdr3_aa: CASKPGGLLYEQYF; cdr3_nt: TGTGCCAGTAAACCTGGGGGGTTACTCTACGAGCAGTACTTC
v_call: TRBV5-4; d_call: TRBD1; j_call: TRBJ2-7; cdr3_length: 15; clone_size: NA; cdr3_aa: CASSLDRGPLREQYF; cdr3_nt: TGTGCCAGCAGCCTTGACAGGGGGCCCCTCCGCGAGCAGTACTTC
v_call: TRBV19; d_call: TRBD1; j_call: TRBJ1-2; cdr3_length: 15; clone_size: NA; cdr3_aa: CASSVQGAAYYGYTF; cdr3_nt: TGTGCCAGTAGTGTACAGGGGGCTGCGTACTATGGCTACACCTTC
v_call: TRBV7-9; d_call: NA; j_call: TRBJ1-2; cdr3_length: 13; clone_size: NA; cdr3_aa: CASSLVGAYGYTF; cdr3_nt: TGTGCCAGCAGCTTAGTAGGGGCCTATGGCTACACCTTC
v_call: TRBV30; d_call: NA; j_call: TRBJ2-1; cdr3_length: 15; clone_size: NA; cdr3_aa: CAWREAEDHYNEQFF; cdr3_nt: TGTGCCTGGAGGGAGGCTGAGGATCACTACAATGAGCAGTTCTTC
v_call: TRBV4-1; d_call: NA; j_call: TRBJ2-4; cdr3_length: 20; clone_size: NA; cdr3_aa: CASSQDFRSTGPIAKNIQYF; cdr3_nt: TGCGCCAGCAGCCAAGATTTCCGCTCGACAGGCCCAATAGCCAAAAACATTCAGTACTTC
v_call: TRBV28; d_call: TRBD2; j_call: TRBJ2-5; cdr3_length: 15; clone_size: once; cdr3_aa: CASSFGGGTQETQYF; cdr3_nt: TGTGCCAGCAGTTTTGGCGGGGGGACCCAAGAGACCCAGTACTTC
v_call: TRBV10-3; d_call: NA; j_call: TRBJ1-2; cdr3_length: 14; clone_size: NA; cdr3_aa: CAISESSVTYGYTF; cdr3_nt: TGTGCCATCAGTGAGTCGAGTGTCACTTATGGCTACACCTTC
v_call: TRBV21-1; d_call: NA; j_call: TRBJ2-1; cdr3_length: 17; clone_size: NA; cdr3_aa: CASSKNMAGGPYNEQFF; cdr3_nt: TGTGCCAGCAGCAAAAATATGGCGGGGGGACCCTACAATGAGCAGTTCTTC
v_call: TRBV18; d_call: NA; j_call: TRBJ2-7; cdr3_length: 14; clone_size: NA; cdr3_aa: CASSQQASSYEQYF; cdr3_nt: TGTGCCAGCTCGCAACAGGCAAGCTCCTACGAGCAGTACTTC
v_call: TRBV5-8; d_call: NA; j_call: TRBJ2-7; cdr3_length: 13; clone_size: NA; cdr3_aa: CASSRGRGDEQYF; cdr3_nt: TGTGCCAGCAGCCGGGGAAGAGGCGACGAGCAGTACTTC
v_call: TRBV10-1; d_call: NA; j_call: TRBJ2-3; cdr3_length: 13; clone_size: NA; cdr3_aa: CASSASSTDTQYF; cdr3_nt: TGCGCCAGCAGTGCCAGTAGCACAGATACGCAGTATTTT
v_call: TRBV5-1; d_call: NA; j_call: TRBJ2-2; cdr3_length: 15; clone_size: NA; cdr3_aa: CASSLEIDYTGELFF; cdr3_nt: TGCGCCAGCAGCTTGGAAATCGACTACACCGGGGAGCTGTTTTTT
v_call: TRBV5-4; d_call: NA; j_call: TRBJ2-3; cdr3_length: 11; clone_size: NA; cdr3_aa: CASSLSDTQYF; cdr3_nt: TGTGCCAGCAGCTTAAGCGATACGCAGTATTTT
v_call: TRBV28; d_call: NA; j_call: TRBJ1-1; cdr3_length: 14; clone_size: once; cdr3_aa: CASSRRQARTEAFF; cdr3_nt: TGTGCCAGCAGTCGTCGACAGGCGCGCACTGAAGCTTTCTTT
v_call: TRBV28; d_call: TRBD2; j_call: TRBJ2-7; cdr3_length: 15; clone_size: once; cdr3_aa: CASCTWAGGVYEQYF; cdr3_nt: TGTGCCTCCTGCACGTGGGCGGGGGGGGTCTACGAGCAGTACTTC
v_call: TRBV5-6; d_call: NA; j_call: TRBJ1-1; cdr3_length: 13; clone_size: NA; cdr3_aa: CASSPGRSGAAFF; cdr3_nt: TGTGCCAGCAGCCCCGGGAGGTCAGGGGCGGCTTTCTTT
v_call: TRBV14; d_call: NA; j_call: TRBJ2-5; cdr3_length: 14; clone_size: NA; cdr3_aa: CASSQVARQETQYF; cdr3_nt: TGTGCCAGCAGCCAAGTTGCCAGACAAGAGACCCAGTACTTC
v_call: TRBV7-7; d_call: NA; j_call: TRBJ2-3; cdr3_length: 14; clone_size: NA; cdr3_aa: CASSLRTGTDTQYF; cdr3_nt: TGTGCCAGCAGCTTACGTACAGGCACAGATACGCAGTATTTT
v_call: TRBV10-1; d_call: NA; j_call: TRBJ2-3; cdr3_length: 13; clone_size: NA; cdr3_aa: CASSELVADTQYF; cdr3_nt: TGCGCCAGCAGCGAACTGGTGGCAGATACGCAGTATTTT
v_call: TRBV6-5; d_call: TRBD2; j_call: TRBJ2-1; cdr3_length: 16; clone_size: NA; cdr3_aa: CASSYRGLARGDEQFF; cdr3_nt: TGTGCCAGCAGTTACCGCGGACTAGCGCGGGGGGATGAGCAGTTCTTC